This T cell receptor (beta chain) was sequenced in a study of blood T cell repertoires in COVID-19. About the study: In each case, the material was cDNA or gDNA derived from T cells, B-cell-depleted T cells, or PBMCs.

Sequencing was performed with immunoSEQ multiplex PCR; in TCRdb, only in-frame clones are kept and a portion is missing. The data show 250,000 to 350,000 clones, 90% seen once. The CDR3 has 15 amino acids. From germline, CDR1 is MNHEY and CDR2 SVGAGI. The V end was cut by 8 bases, the J end by 8 bases, with 19 bases between. Sequencing was done on a sample of peripheral blood. This TCR was recovered from a woman between 25 and 40 years old with COVID-19, enrolled during active disease. The chain employs TRBV6-5 and TRBJ1-6, with a weak D call TRBD1 (5 bases). The CDR3 loop reads CASAGGAARYSPLHF. CDR3 in DNA: TGTGCCAGCGCTGGCGGGGCCGCTAGGTATTCACCCCTCCACTTT.